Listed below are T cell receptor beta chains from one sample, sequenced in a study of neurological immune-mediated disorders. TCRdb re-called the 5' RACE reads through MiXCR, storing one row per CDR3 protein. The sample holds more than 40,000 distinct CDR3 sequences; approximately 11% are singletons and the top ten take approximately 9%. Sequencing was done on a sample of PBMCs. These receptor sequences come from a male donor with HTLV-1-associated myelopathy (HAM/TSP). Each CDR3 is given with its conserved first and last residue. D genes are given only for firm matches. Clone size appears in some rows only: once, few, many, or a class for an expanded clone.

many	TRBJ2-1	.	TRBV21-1	TGTGCCAGCAGCAAAGTCGGGGCAGCCTACAATGAGCAGTTCTTC	CASSKVGAAYNEQFF
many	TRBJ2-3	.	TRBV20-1	TGCAGTGCTCGCCCCCCGGGGCCCCGCACAGATACGCAGTATTTT	CSARPPGPRTDTQYF
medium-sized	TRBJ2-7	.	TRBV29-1	TGCAGCGTTGCGAAAGCCAACTACGAGCAGTACTTC	CSVAKANYEQYF
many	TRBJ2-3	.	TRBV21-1	TGTGCCAGCCGCGACGGCCCCGAAGATACGCAGTATTTT	CASRDGPEDTQYF
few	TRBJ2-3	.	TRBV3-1	TGTGCCAGCAGCCAAGTAACAGATACGCAGTATTTT	CASSQVTDTQYF
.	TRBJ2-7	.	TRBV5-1	TGCGCCAGCAGAAAGGAACGCATCGAGCAGTACTTC	CASRKERIEQYF
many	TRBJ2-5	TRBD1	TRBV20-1	TGCAGTGCTAGAGCTGAGGGGGCACCTAGCAAGGAGACCCAGTACTTC	CSARAEGAPSKETQYF
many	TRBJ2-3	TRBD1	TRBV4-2	TGTGCCAGCAGCCTACGACAGGGCCTGGATACGCAGTATTTT	CASSLRQGLDTQYF
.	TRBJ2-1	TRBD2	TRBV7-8	TGTGCCAGCAGCCCCCTTGGACTAGCGGGGTACAATGAGCAGTTCTTC	CASSPLGLAGYNEQFF
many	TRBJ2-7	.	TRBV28	TGTGCCAGTGAGGGGACTCTTGCCTCCTACGAGCAGTACTTC	CASEGTLASYEQYF
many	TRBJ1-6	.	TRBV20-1	TGCAGTGCTATAAGGCCTCAAGGGGCCGAATCACCCCTCCACTTT	CSAIRPQGAESPLHF
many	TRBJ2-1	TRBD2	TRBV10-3	TGTGCCATCACCCCGGGACTAGGTTACAATGAGCAGTTCTTC	CAITPGLGYNEQFF
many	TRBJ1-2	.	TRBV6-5	TGTGCCAGCAGCCCCCCCCACAGGGACGGCTACACCTTC	CASSPPHRDGYTF
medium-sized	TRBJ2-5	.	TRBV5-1	TGCGCCAGCAGTGGGTATCAAGAGACCCAGTACTTC	CASSGYQETQYF
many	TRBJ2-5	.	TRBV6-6	TGTGCCAGCACCCCGACAGGCGGCGGAGGAGAGACCCAGTACTTC	CASTPTGGGGETQYF
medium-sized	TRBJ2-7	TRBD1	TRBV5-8	TGTGCCAGCAGCTCGGGACAGGGGAGCTATAACGAGCAGTACTTC	CASSSGQGSYNEQYF
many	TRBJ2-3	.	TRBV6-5	TGTGCCAGCAGTTACTCCCCCACAGATACGCAGTATTTT	CASSYSPTDTQYF
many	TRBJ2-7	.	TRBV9	TGTGCCAGCAGCGTTAGGGGGACCTCCTACGAGCAGTACTTC	CASSVRGTSYEQYF
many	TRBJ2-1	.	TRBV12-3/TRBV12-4	TGTGCCAGCAGTCTGACCTACAATGAGCAGTTCTTC	CASSLTYNEQFF
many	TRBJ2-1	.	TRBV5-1	TGCGCCAGCAGCCTGGGGGCTATCTACAATGAGCAGTTCTTC	CASSLGAIYNEQFF
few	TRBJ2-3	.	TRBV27	TGTGCCAGCAGTTTAAGGGTAATTAGCACAGATACGCAGTATTTT	CASSLRVISTDTQYF
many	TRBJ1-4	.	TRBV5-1	TGCGCCAGCAGCTTGGCCAACCCAACTAATGAAAAACTGTTTTTT	CASSLANPTNEKLFF
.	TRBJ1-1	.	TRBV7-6	TGTGCCAGCAGTTCACGTACTGAAGCTTTCTTT	CASSSRTEAFF
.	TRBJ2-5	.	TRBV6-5	TGTGCCAGCAGTTCAAGGAGGCAAGAGACCCAGTACTTC	CASSSRRQETQYF
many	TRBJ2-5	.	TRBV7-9	TGTGCCAGCAGCCACCCGGTGGTCGGGGAGACCCAGTACTTC	CASSHPVVGETQYF
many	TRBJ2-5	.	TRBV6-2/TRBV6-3	TGTGCCAGCAGTCCCGGGAACCCTTCGGAGACCCAGTACTTC	CASSPGNPSETQYF
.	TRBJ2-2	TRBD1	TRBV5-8	TGTGCCAGCAGCTCGCGGGACAGGGATGACACCGGGGAGCTGTTTTTT	CASSSRDRDDTGELFF
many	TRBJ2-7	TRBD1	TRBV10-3	TGTGCCACGGGACAGCACTACGAGCAGTACTTC	CATGQHYEQYF
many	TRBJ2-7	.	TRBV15	TGTGCCACCAGCAGATGGGCGGGCTACGAGCAGTACTTC	CATSRWAGYEQYF
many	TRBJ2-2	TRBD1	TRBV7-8	TGTGCCAGCAGCTACTCCGGGACAGGGGGTTACACCGGGGAGCTGTTTTTT	CASSYSGTGGYTGELFF
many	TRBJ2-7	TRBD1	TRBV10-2	TGCGCCAGCATCCCCCGGACAGGGTACGAGCAGTACTTC	CASIPRTGYEQYF
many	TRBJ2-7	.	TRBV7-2	TGTGCCAGCAGCCCCCCCGTATACGAGCAGTACTTC	CASSPPVYEQYF
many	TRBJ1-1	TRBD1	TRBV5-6	TGTGCCAGCAACGGACAGGGTTTTGGCGCTGAAGCTTTCTTT	CASNGQGFGAEAFF
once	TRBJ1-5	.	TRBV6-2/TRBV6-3	TGTGCCAGCAGTTTGGGGGGGGGGCATCAGCCCCAGCATTTT	CASSLGGGHQPQHF
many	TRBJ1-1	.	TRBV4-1	TGCGCCAGCAGCCAAGTTCCCACTGAAGCTTTCTTT	CASSQVPTEAFF
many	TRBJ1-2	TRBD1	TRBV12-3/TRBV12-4	TGTGCCAGCAGCCTGACGGGACAGGTCTATGGCTACACCTTC	CASSLTGQVYGYTF
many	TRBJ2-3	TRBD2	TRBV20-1	TGCAGTGCTAGTAGTACTAGCGGGGGCACAGATACGCAGTATTTT	CSASSTSGGTDTQYF
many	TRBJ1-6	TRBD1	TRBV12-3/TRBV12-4	TGTGCCAGCAGTACCGGGACAGCCCATAATTCACCCCTCCACTTT	CASSTGTAHNSPLHF
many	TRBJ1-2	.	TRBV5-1	TGCGCCAGCAGCTTGAGAGGGTTTGAGGTCTATGGCTACACCTTC	CASSLRGFEVYGYTF